A single sample gave rise to the 5 T cell receptor beta chains below, sequenced in a study of blood T cell repertoires in COVID-19. Measured with immunoSEQ multiplex PCR; TCRdb has only the in-frame clones, and not every one. The repertoire holds about 500,000 clones, with roughly 87% as singletons. The sequenced sample consisted of PBMCs or T cells enriched from blood (not recorded which). The receptors stem from a woman aged 18-29 years who had recovered from COVID-19.

The CDR3 spells CASSPEGENTEAFF. The CDR3 DNA follows: TGTGCCAGCAGCCCGGAGGGAGAGAACACTGAAGCTTTCTTT. The chain carries TRBV9 and TRBJ1-1; no clear D gene. CDR1 is SGDLS, CDR2 YYNGEE, per germline. This CDR3 contains 14 residues. V shed 4 bases and J shed 1 base, with 11 bases lying between them.

The chain links TRBV12-2 to TRBJ1-3. TRBV12-2 is annotated as a pseudogene. The CDR3 has 17 residues. CDR3 sequence (DNA): TGTGCAAGTCGCTTATCCGACTCTCGGGATCTGGGAAACACCATATATTTT. This codes for CASRLSDSRDLGNTIYF.

This sequence joins TRBV19 and TRBJ2-2; D possibly corresponds to TRBD2 (6 bases). Per germline, CDR1 LNHDA and CDR2 SQIVND (reference sequence). Trimming stripped 7 bases from V and 8 bases from J, with 23 bases between. The CDR3 runs to 16 residues. CDR3 coding DNA: TGTGCCAGTACCGATCCCGGAGGGGCTACCCCAGGGGAGCTGTTTTTT. This encodes CASTDPGGATPGELFF.

The rearrangement uses TRBV18 and TRBJ1-1, with D possibly TRBD1 on 5 matching bases. This CDR3 is built from 16 residues. The V and J ends lost 2 bases and 1 base respectively, with 14 bases between them. Germline loops: CDR1 KGHSH, CDR2 LQKENI. CDR3 DNA sequence: TGTGCCAGCTCACCATCCCGGGCAGGGTCGAACACTGAAGCTTTCTTT. The encoded protein is CASSPSRAGSNTEAFF. The entire variable domain, with the rest obtained from reference TRBV18 and TRBJ1-1, is as follows: NAGVMQNPRHLVRRRGQEARLRCSPMKGHSHVYWYRQLPEEGLKFMVYLQKENIIDESGMPKERFSAEFPKEGPSILRIQQVVRGDSAAYFCASSPSRAGSNTEAFFGQGTRLTVV.

This chain links TRBV14 with TRBJ1-2, with D perhaps matching TRBD1 (6 bases). This CDR3 comprises 13 residues. Trimming removed 3 bases from V and 6 bases from J, with 11 bases in between. Germline V gene lookup returns CDR1 SGHDN and CDR2 FVKESK. DNA for the CDR3: TGTGCCAGCAGCCACGGACAGATGAATGGCTACACCTTC. This sequence encodes CASSHGQMNGYTF. Drawing the rest from reference TRBV14 and TRBJ1-2, the complete variable domain is EAGVTQFPSHSVIEKGQTVTLRCDPISGHDNLYWYRRVMGKEIKFLLHFVKESKQDESGMPNNRFLAERTGGTYSTLKVQPAELEDSGVYFCASSHGQMNGYTFGSGTRLTVV.